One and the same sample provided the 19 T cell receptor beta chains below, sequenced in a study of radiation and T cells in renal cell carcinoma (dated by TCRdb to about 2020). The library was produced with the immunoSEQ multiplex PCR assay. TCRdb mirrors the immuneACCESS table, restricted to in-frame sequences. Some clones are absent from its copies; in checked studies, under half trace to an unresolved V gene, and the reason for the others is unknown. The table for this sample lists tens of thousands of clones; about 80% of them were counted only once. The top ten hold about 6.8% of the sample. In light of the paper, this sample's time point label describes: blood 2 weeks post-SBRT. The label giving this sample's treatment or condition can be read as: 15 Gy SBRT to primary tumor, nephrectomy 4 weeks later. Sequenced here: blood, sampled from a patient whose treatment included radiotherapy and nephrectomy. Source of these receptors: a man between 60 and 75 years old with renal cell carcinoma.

The CDR3 DNA is TGTGCCAGCAGCGTAGAAGGAGGGTTGGGGGGCTACACCTTC. Protein product: CASSVEGGLGGYTF. V usage is TRBV9 and J usage is TRBJ1-2; unclear D gene. The CDR3 is made up of 14 amino acids. The germline V gene has CDR1 SGDLS and CDR2 YYNGEE. The germline V and J ends were trimmed by 0 bases and 8 bases, with 14 bases remaining between them.

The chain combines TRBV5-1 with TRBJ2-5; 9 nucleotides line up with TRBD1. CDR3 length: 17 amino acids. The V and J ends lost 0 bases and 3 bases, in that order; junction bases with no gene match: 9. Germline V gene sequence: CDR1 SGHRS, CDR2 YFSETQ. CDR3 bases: TGCGCCAGCAGCTTGGCCGCCGGACAGGGGTTCGAAGAGACCCAGTACTTC. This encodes CASSLAAGQGFEETQYF.

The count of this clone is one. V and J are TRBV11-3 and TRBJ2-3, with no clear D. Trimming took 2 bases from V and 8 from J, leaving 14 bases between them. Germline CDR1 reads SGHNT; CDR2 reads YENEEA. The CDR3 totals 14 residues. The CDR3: CASSLLDRLGTQYF. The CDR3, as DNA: TGTGCCAGCAGCTTATTAGACCGCCTTGGTACGCAGTATTTT.

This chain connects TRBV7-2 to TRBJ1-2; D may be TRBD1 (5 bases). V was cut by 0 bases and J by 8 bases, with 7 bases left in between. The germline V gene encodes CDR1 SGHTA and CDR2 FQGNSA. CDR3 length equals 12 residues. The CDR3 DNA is TGTGCCAGCAGCTTAGCCCCAGGGGGCTACACCTTC. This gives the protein CASSLAPGGYTF.

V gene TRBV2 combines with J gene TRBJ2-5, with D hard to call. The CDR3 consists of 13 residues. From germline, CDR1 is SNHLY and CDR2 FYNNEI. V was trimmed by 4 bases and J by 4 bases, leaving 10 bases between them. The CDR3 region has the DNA TGTGCCAGCAGTGCCCGAGCTTTAGAGACCCAGTACTTC. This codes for CASSARALETQYF.

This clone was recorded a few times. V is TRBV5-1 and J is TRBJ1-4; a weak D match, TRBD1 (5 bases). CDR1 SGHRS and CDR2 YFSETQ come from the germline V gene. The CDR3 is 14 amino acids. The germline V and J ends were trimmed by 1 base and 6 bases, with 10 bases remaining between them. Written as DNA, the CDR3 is TGCGCCAGCAGCTTGAAGGGGTTGGATGAAAAACTGTTTTTT. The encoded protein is CASSLKGLDEKLFF.

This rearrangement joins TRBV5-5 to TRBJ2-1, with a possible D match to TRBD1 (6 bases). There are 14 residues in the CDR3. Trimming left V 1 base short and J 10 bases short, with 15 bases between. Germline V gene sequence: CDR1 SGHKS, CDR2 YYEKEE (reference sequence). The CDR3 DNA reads TGTGCCAGCAGCTTGTGGGGGCCCCTAGACGAGCAGTTCTTC. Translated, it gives CASSLWGPLDEQFF.

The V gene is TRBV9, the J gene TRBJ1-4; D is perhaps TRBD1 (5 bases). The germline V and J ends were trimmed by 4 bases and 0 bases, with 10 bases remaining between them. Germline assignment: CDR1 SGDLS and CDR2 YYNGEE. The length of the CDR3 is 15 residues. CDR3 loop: CASSSTGATNEKLFF. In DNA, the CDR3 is TGTGCCAGCAGCTCCACAGGTGCAACTAATGAAAAACTGTTTTTT.

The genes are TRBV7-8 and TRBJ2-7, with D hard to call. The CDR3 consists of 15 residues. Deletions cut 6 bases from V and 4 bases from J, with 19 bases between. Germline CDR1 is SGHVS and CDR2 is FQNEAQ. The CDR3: CASRPPGRVPYEQYF. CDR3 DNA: TGTGCCAGCAGACCCCCTGGCCGGGTACCTTACGAGCAGTACTTC.

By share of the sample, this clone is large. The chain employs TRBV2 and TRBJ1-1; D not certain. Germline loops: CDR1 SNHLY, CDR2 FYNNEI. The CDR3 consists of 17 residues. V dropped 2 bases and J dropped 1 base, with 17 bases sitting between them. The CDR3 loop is CASSESIVGSGNTEAFF. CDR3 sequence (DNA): TGTGCCAGCAGTGAAAGTATAGTTGGGTCCGGGAACACTGAAGCTTTCTTT.

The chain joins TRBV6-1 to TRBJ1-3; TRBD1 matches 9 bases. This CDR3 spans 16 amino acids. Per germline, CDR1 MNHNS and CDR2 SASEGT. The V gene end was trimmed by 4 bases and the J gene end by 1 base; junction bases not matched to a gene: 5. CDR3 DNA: TGTGCCAGCAGTGCCCAACAGGGGGCTTCTGGAAACACCATATATTTT. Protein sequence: CASSAQQGASGNTIYF.

The chain's CDR3 is CASSYSRGLTYEQYF. The CDR3 nucleotides read TGTGCCAGCAGTTACTCCCGGGGGCTCACCTACGAGCAGTACTTC. This chain connects TRBV6-6 to TRBJ2-7; TRBD1 or TRBD2 may be the D gene (6 bases each). V was shortened by 0 bases and J by 2 bases, with 11 bases between the two germline ends. The CDR3 runs to 15 residues. Looked up from germline, CDR1 is MNHNY and CDR2 is SVGAGI (reference sequence).

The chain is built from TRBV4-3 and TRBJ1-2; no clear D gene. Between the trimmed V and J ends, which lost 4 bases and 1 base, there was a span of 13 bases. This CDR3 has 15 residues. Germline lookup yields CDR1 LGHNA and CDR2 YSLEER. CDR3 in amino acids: CASSLSSGFNYGYTF. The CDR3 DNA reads TGCGCCAGCAGCCTTTCATCGGGGTTTAACTATGGCTACACCTTC.

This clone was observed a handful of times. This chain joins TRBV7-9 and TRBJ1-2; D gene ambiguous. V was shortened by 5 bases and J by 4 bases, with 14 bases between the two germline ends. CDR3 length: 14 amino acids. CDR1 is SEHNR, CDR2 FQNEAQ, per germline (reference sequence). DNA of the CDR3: TGTGCCAGCAGCCCCGGATCAATGGGCTATGGCTACACCTTC. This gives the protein CASSPGSMGYGYTF.

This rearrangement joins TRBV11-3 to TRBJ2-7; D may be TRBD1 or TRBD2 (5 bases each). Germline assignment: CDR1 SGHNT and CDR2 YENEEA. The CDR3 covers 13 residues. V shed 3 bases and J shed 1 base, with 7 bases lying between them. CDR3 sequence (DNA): TGTGCCAGCAGCTTGGGGGAATCCTACGAGCAGTACGTC. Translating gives CASSLGESYEQYV.

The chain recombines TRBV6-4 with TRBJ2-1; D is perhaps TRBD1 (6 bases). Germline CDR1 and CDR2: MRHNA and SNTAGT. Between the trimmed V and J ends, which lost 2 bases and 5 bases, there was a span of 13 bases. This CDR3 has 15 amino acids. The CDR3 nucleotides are TGTGCCAGCAGTGACGGCAGGGGTAAAAACAATGAGCAGTTCTTC. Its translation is CASSDGRGKNNEQFF.

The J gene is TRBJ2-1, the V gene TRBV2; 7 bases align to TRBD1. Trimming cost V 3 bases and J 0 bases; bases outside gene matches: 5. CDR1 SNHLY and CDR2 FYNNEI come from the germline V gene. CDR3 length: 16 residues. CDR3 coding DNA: TGTGCCAGCAGTGACGGTTGGGACAGCTCCTACAATGAGCAGTTCTTC. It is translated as CASSDGWDSSYNEQFF.

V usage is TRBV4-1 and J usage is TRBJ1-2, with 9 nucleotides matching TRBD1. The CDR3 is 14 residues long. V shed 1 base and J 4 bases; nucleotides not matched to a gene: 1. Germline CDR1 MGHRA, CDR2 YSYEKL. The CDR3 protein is CASSQGQGGYGYTF. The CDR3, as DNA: TGCGCCAGCAGCCAAGGACAGGGGGGCTATGGCTACACCTTC.

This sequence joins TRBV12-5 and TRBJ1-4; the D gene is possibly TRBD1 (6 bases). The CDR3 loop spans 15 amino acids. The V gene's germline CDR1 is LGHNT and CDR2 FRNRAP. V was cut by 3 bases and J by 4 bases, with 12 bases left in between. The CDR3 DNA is TGTGCTAGTGGTTTATGGGGGCCTAGTAATGAAAAACTGTTTTTT. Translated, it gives CASGLWGPSNEKLFF.